This entry concerns a single T cell receptor beta chain. This clone was detected once. Its antigen has not been determined. There are no base qualities to consult, and no much larger clone falls within one base. Taken from cysteine to phenylalanine, the CDR3 has 14 residues. Of all the DNA, just the CDR3 is kept, 42 bases in frame from base 1. The source of the sample is a study of cytomegalovirus exposure and HLA in healthy donors (dated by TCRdb to 2016 to 2017). Broadly, across the study: In an earlier analysis of some 550 of the donors, less than 350 Gb of sequence data and 90 million to 120 million unique TCR beta sequences from about 190 million T cells were reported. An early release that covered around 590 HLA-typed donors contained approximately 300 gigabases of sequencing data and about 93 million unique TCR sequences. The genetic ancestry cluster associated with self-reported Caucasian donors included 81% of the approximately 410 genotyped donors. The aim of the study was to test whether cataloging public T cell receptors could identify signatures of past pathogen exposure. The study used immunosequencing to profile the T cell repertoires of 600 to 850 subjects and linked those repertoires to cytomegalovirus serostatus. A separate validation cohort of 90 to 150 different subjects was used in addition to the roughly 640-subject first cohort. High-throughput TCR immunosequencing, statistical association of individual TCRs with disease status, and machine learning were combined to predict cytomegalovirus infection status. A later analysis re-analyzed previously published TCR beta repertoires from several hundred donors and added high-resolution HLA genotyping to study TCR occurrence patterns. The later analysis used no new phenotypic data to find candidate immune exposures, relying instead on TCR beta sequences and their occurrence across donors. In an earlier analysis of 500 to 650 of the donors, high-throughput TCR beta sequencing was used to judge whether each TCR beta V gene segment behaved as functional or pseudogenic. Alongside the repertoire data, information on donor age, sex, ethnicity and CMV serostatus was compiled. A later genetic analysis took genome-wide SNP genotypes for 398 of the 666 donors and used that subset as a discovery cohort. All discovery cohort repertoires had been generated using a single sequencing platform. HLA typing covered class I and class II loci at four-digit resolution. Typing coverage varied by locus: roughly 629-640 donors for A, B, C, DRB1 and DQB1; roughly 520 for DQA1; about 570 for DPA1; about 450 for DPB1. Five DR-DQ haplotypes were treated as single units for association and clustering because of strong linkage in the cohort. On average, roughly 200,000 unique TCR beta nucleotide sequences were sequenced per donor among about 400 genotyped donors of the cohort, with roughly 18% of those sequences being non-productive. The investigation overall reported the following: Most CMV-associated TCR beta chains appeared to be HLA-restricted in a later analysis, and the HLA associations seemed to be driven largely by CMV exposure. While some public TCRs were present in many individuals, most TCR sequences turned up only very rarely across donors. The sequencing pipeline was judged likely to have produced a cluster of highly shared sequence variants as a technical artifact. Specific HLA alleles were associated with 15,000 to 20,000 TCR beta sequences at a false discovery rate of 0.05 in a later analysis. A later analysis reported that several top co-occurrence clusters appeared linked to parvovirus B19, influenza, CMV and Epstein-Barr virus. Broadly in line with IMGT annotations, most TCR beta V segments showed up in productive rearrangements about 87% or about 30% of the time in an earlier analysis of approximately 640 of the donors. Because some donors lacked HLA typing at each locus, the association tests relied only on the typed subset. Linkage disequilibrium might explain the correlated functional status among segregating V segments, but an unknown experimental factor could not be ruled out. A later genetic analysis reported fewer N-insertions in productive TCRs among donors in an Asian-associated ancestry cluster than the roughly 620-donor mean. Some IMGT-functional V segments, including TRBV6-2 and TRBV6-3, could not be told apart with the 87-base-pair reads, so those segments were excluded. The study gave a list of some 150 TCR beta chains associated with cytomegalovirus. Sequencing depth was assumed to be roughly uniform across donors in the presence/absence analyses, though that assumption may not hold. Strong co-occurrence of HLA alleles, especially DR and DQ, made assigning TCR associations to individual alleles difficult. Immune exposure information for the cohort was limited to CMV serostatus. A later analysis found that HLA-associated TCR beta chains were more clonally expanded and had lower generation probabilities than equally common non-associated chains. The earlier analysis of approximately 560 of the donors excluded approximately 17 rarely observed V segments, including chromosome 9 orphons, because counts were too low. A further reported finding was that TCR beta sequences accurately predicted the HLA-A and HLA-B alleles for most subjects in the first cohort. A few of the identified cytomegalovirus-associated TCR beta chains were confirmed in vitro to be specific for cytomegalovirus antigens. According to a later analysis, TCR association rates differed among HLA loci, with DRB1 alleles showing the most associated TCRs and HLA-C alleles showing the fewest. The classifier was reported to diagnose cytomegalovirus status with high specificity and sensitivity in both the original and validation cohorts. In this cohort, only TCR beta chains were sequenced, and detectable features were limited by the absence of alpha or paired-chain data. It was suggested by the authors that the approach could potentially be generalized to other disease states and immunological phenotypes. In a later genetic analysis, a missense DCLRE1C variant was associated with V-gene and J-gene trimming of TCR beta chains, and the association was replicated in an independent cohort.

Library generation was performed with the immunoSEQ multiplex PCR assay. The multiplex PCR relied on a mix of 60 forward primers for TCR Vbeta segments and 13 reverse primers for TCR Jbeta segments. Amplification of the CDR3 region of rearranged TCR beta genes was performed with a multiplex PCR assay on genomic DNA. The Illumina HiSeq System was used to sequence the amplified TCR beta libraries as 87-base-pair reads. Turning to the authors' computational methods: Across the 500 to 700 repertoires, a later analysis counted approximately 83 million unique TCR beta chains, around 11 million of which were shared by at least two donors. To remove PCR and sequencing errors, raw reads were error-corrected and collapsed into unique sequences using a nearest-neighbor algorithm that merged closely related sequences. Alignment of CDR3 sequences to IMGT reference sequences was used to assign V, D and J gene segments. For a sequence to be retained, a match of at least six nucleotides was required to both a V gene segment and a J gene segment. A rearrangement counted as productive if the CDR3 had no stop codons and remained in frame with V and J, and every other rearrangement counted as non-productive. CDR3 was defined by IMGT convention, running from the second conserved V-encoded cysteine to the conserved J-encoded phenylalanine. The earlier analysis of about 590 of the donors excluded sequences that lacked an unambiguous match to a single V gene segment. In an earlier analysis of about 590 of the donors, a V segment was called functional when productive rearrangements were above 56.7%, and segregating when the standard deviation between donors exceeded 5%. A statistical classification framework was built to diagnose cytomegalovirus status from the catalog of TCR beta chain sequences. In a later analysis, V and J genes were assigned by comparing TCR nucleotide sequences against IMGT/GENE-DB human TR gene sequences. The TCRdist pipeline was used in a later analysis to assign CDR3 sequences and most-parsimonious VDJ recombination scenarios. In a later analysis, every TCR beta chain was defined by the combination of its CDR3 amino acid sequence and its V-gene family, and reads without a unique V-gene family were dropped. As a way to deal with suspected cross-contamination and a sequencing artifact, a later analysis dropped approximately 590 nucleotide sequences that were highly shared and had low generation probability. For each public chain, a later analysis derived a clonal expansion index from normalized ranks of inferred template counts within each repertoire. In a later analysis, generation probabilities were computed using a VDJ recombination model fitted to out-of-frame rearrangements, and the results were checked against IGoR. A later analysis scored TCR-TCR, TCR-HLA and TCR-CMV co-occurrence with hypergeometric tests, applying a repertoire-size bias correction to TCR pairs. False discovery rates were estimated in a later analysis by permuting HLA or CMV assignments 20 times. In a later analysis, co-occurring TCRs were grouped using DBSCAN, with TCRdist sequence similarity added in when clustering inside HLA-allele-positive subsets. Repertoires with fewer than 30,000 or more than 120,000 public chains were left out of co-occurrence clustering, as were five repertoires with anomalous nucleotide sharing. TCRdb took this table from immuneACCESS and kept in-frame rearrangements with V and J called. Such tables lack part of the clones; where checked against another copy, unresolved V genes explain under half of the gap, and the rest is unexplained. The V and J calls and the clone size are those of that table, but D and trimming were determined from the DNA. For this sample there are roughly 150,000 clones; almost 85% appear just once. Of the sample, approximately 6% falls within the top ten clones.

The cohort consisted of 666 healthy bone marrow donors. At the time of sampling, all cohort members were nominally healthy, though unrecorded immune exposures were likely present. The donor tested CMV seropositive, placing the donor among the 290 or so seropositive members of the cohort. Every donor gave a peripheral blood sample, and the peripheral blood mononuclear cells from that sample were used for TCR beta sequencing. The Qiagen DNeasy Blood Extraction Kit was used to extract genomic DNA from the blood cell samples. Recombination connected TRBV21-1 to TRBJ2-1; TRBD1 is the table's D call, not checked against the DNA. TRBV21-1 is flagged as a pseudogene. The sample taken for sequencing was PBMCs. The sequence was collected from a man aged 25-40 years in good health and CMV-seropositive. The CDR3 reads as follows: CASSKETVYNEQFF. The base sequence is TGTGCCAGCAGCAAAGAGACAGTCTACAATGAGCAGTTCTTC.